Listed below are T cell receptor beta chains from one sample, sequenced in a study of blood T cell repertoires in COVID-19. The repertoire was sequenced with immunoSEQ multiplex PCR; TCRdb's copy has only in-frame clones and lacks some. The sample lists fewer than 200,000 clones; 60% to 85% were seen once. Sequenced material: peripheral blood. Receptors were obtained from a man between 60 and 75 years old with acute or convalescent COVID-19. Both conserved end residues are part of each CDR3. D genes are given only for firm matches. Some rows have no size entry. The others give once, few or many, or a class for an expanded clone.

clone size: -; D gene: TRBD1; J gene: TRBJ1-1; V gene: TRBV5-1; CDR3 DNA: TGCGCCAGCAGTCTCTCGGACAGGGAAACTGAAGCTTTCTTT; CDR3 protein: CASSLSDRETEAFF
clone size: -; D gene: -; J gene: TRBJ2-1; V gene: TRBV7-3; CDR3 DNA: TGTGCCAGCAGGGATGGAGCGGCCAATGAGCAGTTCTTC; CDR3 protein: CASRDGAANEQFF
clone size: -; D gene: TRBD1; J gene: TRBJ2-7; V gene: TRBV29-1; CDR3 DNA: TGCAGCGCCAGGACAGGGCCTACCTACGAGCAGTACTTC; CDR3 protein: CSARTGPTYEQYF
clone size: -; D gene: -; J gene: TRBJ2-1; V gene: TRBV4-3; CDR3 DNA: TGCGCCAGCAGCCAAGATCTCGCCAGGGTCAATGAGCAGTTCTTC; CDR3 protein: CASSQDLARVNEQFF
clone size: -; D gene: -; J gene: TRBJ1-1; V gene: TRBV18; CDR3 DNA: TGTGCCAGCTCAGCAGGACAGAACACTGAAGCTTTCTTT; CDR3 protein: CASSAGQNTEAFF
clone size: -; D gene: -; J gene: TRBJ1-4; V gene: TRBV28; CDR3 DNA: TGTGCCAGCAGCCCCGGGACATCGGGCCATGAAAAACTGTTTTTT; CDR3 protein: CASSPGTSGHEKLFF
clone size: -; D gene: -; J gene: TRBJ2-6; V gene: TRBV2; CDR3 DNA: TGTGCCAGCAGTGGGGGAGTCTCTGGGGCCAACGTCCTGACTTTC; CDR3 protein: CASSGGVSGANVLTF
clone size: few; D gene: -; J gene: TRBJ1-1; V gene: TRBV2; CDR3 DNA: TGTGCCGGTACCGGGTCCCCAAATGAAGCTTTCTTT; CDR3 protein: CAGTGSPNEAFF
clone size: -; D gene: -; J gene: TRBJ2-5; V gene: TRBV28; CDR3 DNA: TGTGCCAGCAGCCCGCAGGGGTTTCAAGAGACCCAGTACTTC; CDR3 protein: CASSPQGFQETQYF
clone size: -; D gene: -; J gene: TRBJ1-4; V gene: TRBV4-2; CDR3 DNA: TGTGCCAGCAGCCAAGAAGTACAGGGAACTAATGAAAAACTGTTTTTT; CDR3 protein: CASSQEVQGTNEKLFF
clone size: -; D gene: -; J gene: TRBJ1-1; V gene: TRBV12-3/TRBV12-4; CDR3 DNA: TGTGCCAGCAGTTTGGGAGAACCTGAAGCTTTCTTT; CDR3 protein: CASSLGEPEAFF
clone size: -; D gene: TRBD2; J gene: TRBJ2-1; V gene: TRBV6-4; CDR3 DNA: TGTGCCAGCAGGCTAGCGGGGGGGCATGAGCAGTTCTTC; CDR3 protein: CASRLAGGHEQFF
clone size: -; D gene: -; J gene: TRBJ2-3; V gene: TRBV29-1; CDR3 DNA: TGCAGCGTTGATAAGGACAACACAGATACGCAGTATTTT; CDR3 protein: CSVDKDNTDTQYF
clone size: -; D gene: TRBD1; J gene: TRBJ1-2; V gene: TRBV24-1; CDR3 DNA: TGTGCCACCAGTGATCGTGTACCGGGACAGGGTTTTTATGGCTACACCTTC; CDR3 protein: CATSDRVPGQGFYGYTF
clone size: -; D gene: -; J gene: TRBJ2-7; V gene: TRBV12-3/TRBV12-4; CDR3 DNA: TGTGCCAGCAGTTTAGATTCAGACAACGAGCAGTACTTC; CDR3 protein: CASSLDSDNEQYF
clone size: -; D gene: TRBD2; J gene: TRBJ2-1; V gene: TRBV11-3; CDR3 DNA: TGTGCCAGCAGCCACAGCGGGGGGGCCGCCGAGCAGTTCTTC; CDR3 protein: CASSHSGGAAEQFF
clone size: -; D gene: TRBD1; J gene: TRBJ2-6; V gene: TRBV27; CDR3 DNA: TGTGCCAGCAGTAAGACAGGGGCTGGGGCCAACGTCCTGACTTTC; CDR3 protein: CASSKTGAGANVLTF
clone size: -; D gene: TRBD1; J gene: TRBJ1-6; V gene: TRBV6-2/TRBV6-3; CDR3 DNA: TGTGCCAGCAGTTTTTCATACCGGGACAGGGGGCGGAAAAATTCACCCCTCCACTTT; CDR3 protein: CASSFSYRDRGRKNSPLHF
clone size: -; D gene: TRBD1; J gene: TRBJ2-5; V gene: TRBV5-1; CDR3 DNA: TGCGCCAGCAGCTTGGAGGGGGCACACCAAGAGACCCAGTACTTC; CDR3 protein: CASSLEGAHQETQYF
clone size: -; D gene: TRBD2; J gene: TRBJ2-7; V gene: TRBV6-1; CDR3 DNA: TGTGCCAGCAGTGAAGGTACGGGGAGGGCAGAGCAGTACTTC; CDR3 protein: CASSEGTGRAEQYF
clone size: few; D gene: TRBD1; J gene: TRBJ2-7; V gene: TRBV7-2; CDR3 DNA: TGTGCCAGCAGCCCCATGTTGGGGCAGGGGGCGTACGAGCAGTACTTC; CDR3 protein: CASSPMLGQGAYEQYF
clone size: medium-sized; D gene: TRBD2; J gene: TRBJ2-5; V gene: TRBV30; CDR3 DNA: TGTGCCTGGAGTCCGGCTAGCGGGGGGGCCCTGCTCCGTTTGGAGACCCAGTACTTC; CDR3 protein: CAWSPASGGALLRLETQYF
clone size: -; D gene: -; J gene: TRBJ1-2; V gene: TRBV30; CDR3 DNA: TGTGCCTGGGGGTGGGGGGACCCCAGGGGCTACACCTTC; CDR3 protein: CAWGWGDPRGYTF
clone size: -; D gene: -; J gene: TRBJ1-2; V gene: TRBV3-1/TRBV3-2; CDR3 DNA: TGTGCCAGCAGCCAAGATCAGGGAAGCTATGGCTACACCTTC; CDR3 protein: CASSQDQGSYGYTF
clone size: -; D gene: -; J gene: TRBJ1-1; V gene: TRBV29-1; CDR3 DNA: TGCAGCGTTCCACCAGAGCGTGAAGCTTTCTTT; CDR3 protein: CSVPPEREAFF
clone size: -; D gene: TRBD1; J gene: TRBJ2-1; V gene: TRBV29-1; CDR3 DNA: TGCAGCGTTGAAGAGAGGGGACAGGCCTTTAATGAGCAGTTCTTC; CDR3 protein: CSVEERGQAFNEQFF
clone size: -; D gene: -; J gene: TRBJ1-5; V gene: TRBV9; CDR3 DNA: TGTGCCAGCAGCCCCTGGGGGGGGCCAGACCCCCAGCATTTT; CDR3 protein: CASSPWGGPDPQHF
clone size: -; D gene: TRBD2; J gene: TRBJ2-7; V gene: TRBV5-1; CDR3 DNA: TGCGCCAGCAGCTTGACAGCGGGGGCCCAGTACGAGCAGTACTTC; CDR3 protein: CASSLTAGAQYEQYF
clone size: -; D gene: TRBD2; J gene: TRBJ2-3; V gene: TRBV5-1; CDR3 DNA: TGCGCCAGCAGCTTGGGGACTAGCGGGGTGGATACGCAGTATTTT; CDR3 protein: CASSLGTSGVDTQYF
clone size: -; D gene: TRBD1; J gene: TRBJ2-1; V gene: TRBV2; CDR3 DNA: TGTGCCAGCAGTGAAGCGCTTAGGACAGGGTACCATGAGCAGTTCTTC; CDR3 protein: CASSEALRTGYHEQFF
clone size: -; D gene: TRBD1; J gene: TRBJ2-5; V gene: TRBV25-1; CDR3 DNA: TGTGCCAGCAGTACAGGGGTGGAGACCCAGTACTTC; CDR3 protein: CASSTGVETQYF
clone size: -; D gene: -; J gene: TRBJ2-1; V gene: TRBV9; CDR3 DNA: TGTGCCAGCAGCCCTCCCCGTGGGGCAAATGAGCAGTTCTTC; CDR3 protein: CASSPPRGANEQFF
clone size: -; D gene: TRBD2; J gene: TRBJ2-7; V gene: TRBV27; CDR3 DNA: TGTGCCAGCAGAAGGACTAGCGGGGCCTACGAGCAGTACTTC; CDR3 protein: CASRRTSGAYEQYF
clone size: -; D gene: TRBD1; J gene: TRBJ1-6; V gene: TRBV12-5; CDR3 DNA: TGTGCTAGTGCCGAGACAGGGTACTCACCCCTCCACTTT; CDR3 protein: CASAETGYSPLHF
clone size: -; D gene: -; J gene: TRBJ1-2; V gene: TRBV12-3/TRBV12-4; CDR3 DNA: TGTGCCAGCAGCGCGGACATCCGGTATGGCTACACCTTC; CDR3 protein: CASSADIRYGYTF
clone size: -; D gene: -; J gene: TRBJ2-1; V gene: TRBV5-6; CDR3 DNA: TGTGCCAGCAGCTTGGGAAGCAGCGTCAATGAGCAGTTCTTC; CDR3 protein: CASSLGSSVNEQFF